This TCR beta chain is drawn from a study of T cells in localized non-small cell lung cancer. Notes on the study in general: The tumor had only one region sequenced, so heterogeneity remains possible. Uninvolved adjacent lung showed higher T cell clonality than tumor. Those with higher blood T cell density had longer overall survival. The appearance of a median approximately 61 of the top 100 tumor clones was seen in adjacent lung.

Trimming removed 3 bases at V and 1 base at J, with 7 bases between. Germline values: CDR1 MNHEY, CDR2 SMNVEV (reference sequence). This CDR3 is 13 amino acids long. Clones were read by immunoSEQ multiplex PCR, and TCRdb kept only the in-frame ones, dropping some. This sample carries 30,000 to 40,000 clones, approximately 90% of them seen once, and the ten largest clones take around 5.6%. Details on this clone: Antigen specificity is unknown.

This clonotype was obtained from a male donor older than 55 with stage II lung adenocarcinoma. The rearrangement joins TRBV27 to TRBJ2-7; unclear D gene. Material: peripheral blood mononuclear cells, obtained before any cancer treatment. CDR3 sequence (DNA): TGTGCCAGCAGTTTTTTCATTTCCTACGAGCAGTACTTC. Protein product: CASSFFISYEQYF.